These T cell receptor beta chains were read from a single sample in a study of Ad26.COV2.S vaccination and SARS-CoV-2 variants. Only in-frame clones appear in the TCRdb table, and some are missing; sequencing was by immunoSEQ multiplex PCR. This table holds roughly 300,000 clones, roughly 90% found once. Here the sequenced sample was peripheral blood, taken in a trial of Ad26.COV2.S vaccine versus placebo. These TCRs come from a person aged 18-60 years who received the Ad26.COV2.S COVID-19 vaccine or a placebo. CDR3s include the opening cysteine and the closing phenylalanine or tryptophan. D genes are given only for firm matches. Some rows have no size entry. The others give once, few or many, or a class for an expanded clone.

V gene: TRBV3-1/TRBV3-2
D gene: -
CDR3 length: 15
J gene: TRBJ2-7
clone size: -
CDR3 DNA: TGTGCCAGCAGCCAAGAGCATCTAGGGGGCTACGAGCAGTACTTC
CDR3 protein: CASSQEHLGGYEQYF

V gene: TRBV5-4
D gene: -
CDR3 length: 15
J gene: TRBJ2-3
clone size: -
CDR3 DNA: TGTGCCAGCAGCTTGCGGGTCAGCCGCACAGATACGCAGTATTTT
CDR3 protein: CASSLRVSRTDTQYF

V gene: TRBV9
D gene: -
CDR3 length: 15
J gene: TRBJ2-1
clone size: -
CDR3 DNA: TGTGCCAGCCAGGGGGGTGGTTCCTCCTACAATGAGCAGTTCTTC
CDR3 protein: CASQGGGSSYNEQFF

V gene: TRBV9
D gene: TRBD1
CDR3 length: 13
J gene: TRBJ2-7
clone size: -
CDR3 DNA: TGTGCCAGCGGAATGACAGGGAGCTACGAGCAGTACTTC
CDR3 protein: CASGMTGSYEQYF

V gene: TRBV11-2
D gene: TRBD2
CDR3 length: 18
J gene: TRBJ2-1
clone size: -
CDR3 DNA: TGTGCCAGCAGCTTAGTGGGCGGGAGGGCGAGCTCCTACAATGAGCAGTTCTTC
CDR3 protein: CASSLVGGRASSYNEQFF

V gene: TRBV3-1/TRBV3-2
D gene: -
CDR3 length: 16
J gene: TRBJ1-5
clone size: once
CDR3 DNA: TGTGCCAGCAGCCAAGAACTTCCGGCAGGAAATCAGCCCCAGCATTTT
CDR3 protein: CASSQELPAGNQPQHF

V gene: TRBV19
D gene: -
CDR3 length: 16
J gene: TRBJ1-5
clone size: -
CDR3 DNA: TGTGCCAGTAGTACTGCCGGGACCGTTGGTGATCAGCCCCAGCATTTT
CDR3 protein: CASSTAGTVGDQPQHF

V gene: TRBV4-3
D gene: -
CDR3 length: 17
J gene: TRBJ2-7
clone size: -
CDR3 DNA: TGCGCCAGCAGCCAAGAGGGGAACACAGGGCTCCCCTACGAGCAGTACTTC
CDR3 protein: CASSQEGNTGLPYEQYF

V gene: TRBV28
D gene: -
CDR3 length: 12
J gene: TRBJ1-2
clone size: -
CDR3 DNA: TGTGCCAGCAGCCCTCTCTCCTATGGCTACACCTTC
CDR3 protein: CASSPLSYGYTF

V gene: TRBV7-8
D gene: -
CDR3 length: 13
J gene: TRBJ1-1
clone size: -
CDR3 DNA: TGTGCCAGCAGCTTACAGGGCAACACTGAAGCTTTCTTT
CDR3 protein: CASSLQGNTEAFF

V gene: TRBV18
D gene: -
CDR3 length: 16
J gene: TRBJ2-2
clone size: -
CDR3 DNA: TGTGCCAGCTCACCCCCGGTCGGGTCGTCCTCCGGGGAGCTGTTTTTT
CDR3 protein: CASSPPVGSSSGELFF

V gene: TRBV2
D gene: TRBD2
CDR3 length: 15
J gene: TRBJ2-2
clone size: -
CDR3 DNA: TGTGCCAGCAGTGATCCTAGCGGGAACACCGGAGAGCTGTTTTTT
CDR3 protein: CASSDPSGNTGELFF

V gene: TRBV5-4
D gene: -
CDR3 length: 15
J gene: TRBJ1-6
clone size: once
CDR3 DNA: TGTGCCAGCAGCTTGGGGGGAGGAGAGAATTCACCCCTCCACTTT
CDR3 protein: CASSLGGGENSPLHF

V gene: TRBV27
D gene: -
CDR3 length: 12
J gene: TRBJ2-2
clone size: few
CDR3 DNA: TGTGCCAGCAGTACGAACACCGGGGAGCTGTTTTTT
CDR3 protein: CASSTNTGELFF

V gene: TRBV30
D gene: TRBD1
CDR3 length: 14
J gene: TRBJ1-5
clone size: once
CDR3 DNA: TGTGCCTGGAGGGGACAGGGGAATGCTGGGCCCCAGCATTTT
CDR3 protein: CAWRGQGNAGPQHF

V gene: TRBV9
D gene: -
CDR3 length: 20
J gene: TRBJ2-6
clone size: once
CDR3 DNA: TGTGCCAGCAGCGTATCCCTCCCGGGGCAGATCAGGTCTGGGGCCAACGTCCTGACTTTC
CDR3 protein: CASSVSLPGQIRSGANVLTF

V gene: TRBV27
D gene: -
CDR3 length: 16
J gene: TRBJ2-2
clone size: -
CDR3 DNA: TGTGCCAGCAGTAGAGACTCCGTGATAAACACCGGGGAGCTGTTTTTT
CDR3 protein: CASSRDSVINTGELFF

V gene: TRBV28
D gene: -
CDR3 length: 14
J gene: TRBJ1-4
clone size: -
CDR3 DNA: TGTGCCATCTGGGGGGGGCTAAATAGAGAAAAACTGTTTTTT
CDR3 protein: CAIWGGLNREKLFF

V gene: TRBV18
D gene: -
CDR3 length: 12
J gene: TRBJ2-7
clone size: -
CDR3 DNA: TGTGCCAGCTCACCACCGGCCTACGAGCAGTACTTC
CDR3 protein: CASSPPAYEQYF

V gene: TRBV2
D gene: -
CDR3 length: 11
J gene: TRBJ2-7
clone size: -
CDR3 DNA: TGTGCCAGCAGGACATGGTACGAGCAGTACTTC
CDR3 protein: CASRTWYEQYF

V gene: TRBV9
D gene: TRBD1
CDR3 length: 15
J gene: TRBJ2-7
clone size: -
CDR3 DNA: TGTGCCAGCAGCGTAATGGGGGACAGCATCTACGAGCAGTACTTC
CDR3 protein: CASSVMGDSIYEQYF

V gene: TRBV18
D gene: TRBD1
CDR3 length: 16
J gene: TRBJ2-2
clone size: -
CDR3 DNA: TGTGCCAGCTCACTCAGACAGGGCAGCAGCACCGGGGAGCTGTTTTTT
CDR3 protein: CASSLRQGSSTGELFF

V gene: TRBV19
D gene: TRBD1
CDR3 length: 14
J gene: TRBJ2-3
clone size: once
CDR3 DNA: TGTGCCAGCAAATCAGGGGGCGGTGGGGATACGCAGTATTTT
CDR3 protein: CASKSGGGGDTQYF

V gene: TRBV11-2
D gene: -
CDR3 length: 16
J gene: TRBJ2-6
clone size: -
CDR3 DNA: TGTGCCAGCAGGAGATTAACAGTTCCTGGGGCCAACGTCCTGACTTTC
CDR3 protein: CASRRLTVPGANVLTF

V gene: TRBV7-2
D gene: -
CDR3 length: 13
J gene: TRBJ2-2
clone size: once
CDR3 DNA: TGTGCCAGCAGCTGGGGGGTAGCCGGGGAGCTGTTTTTT
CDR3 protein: CASSWGVAGELFF

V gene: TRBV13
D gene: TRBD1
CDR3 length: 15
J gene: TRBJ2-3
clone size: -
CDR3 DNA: TGTGCCAGCAGCTCCACAGGGGTTAGCACAGATACGCAGTATTTT
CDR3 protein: CASSSTGVSTDTQYF

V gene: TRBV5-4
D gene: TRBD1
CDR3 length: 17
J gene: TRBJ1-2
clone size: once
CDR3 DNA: TGTGCCAGCAGCGCCCGCATGGGACAGGGTAATATCTATGGCTACACCTTC
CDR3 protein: CASSARMGQGNIYGYTF

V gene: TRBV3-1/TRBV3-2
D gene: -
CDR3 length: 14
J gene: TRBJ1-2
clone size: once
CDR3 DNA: TGTGCCAGCAGCCAAGAGTTAATGACCGCTGGCTACACCTTC
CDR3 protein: CASSQELMTAGYTF